A single sample gave rise to the 3 T cell receptor beta chains below, sequenced in a study of blood T cell repertoires in COVID-19. Profiling relied on immunoSEQ multiplex PCR, and the TCRdb table lists in-frame clones only, not all of them. Of 300,000 to 400,000 clones listed, around nine tenths are singletons. Sequencing used PBMCs or T cells enriched from blood (not recorded which). These receptors were taken from a woman in her twenties or thirties who had been exposed to COVID-19.

This chain joins TRBV12-3 or TRBV12-4 and TRBJ1-2; D is ambiguous. There are 13 residues in the CDR3. V gave up 5 bases and J gave up 2 bases, with 9 bases separating them. The chain's CDR3 is CASSPQINYGYTF. CDR3 coding DNA: TGTGCCAGCAGTCCCCAGATAAACTATGGCTACACCTTC.

The chain recombines TRBV3-1 (or the pseudogene TRBV3-2) with TRBJ1-3, with 7 bases matching TRBD1. V lost 4 bases to trimming and J lost 4 bases; unmatched junction nucleotides: 7. The germline V gene has CDR1 LGHDT and CDR2 YNNKEL (reference sequence). The CDR3 covers 15 residues. The CDR3 is CASSPATGMGNTIYF. The CDR3 coding sequence is TGTGCCAGCAGCCCCGCGACAGGGATGGGAAACACCATATATTTT.

Comment on this clone: Other DNA sequences in this sample translate to the same CDR3. The chain links TRBV7-3 to TRBJ1-2; D perhaps matches TRBD1 (6 bases). The length of the CDR3 is 14 residues. Trimming stripped 0 bases from V and 6 bases from J, with 11 bases between. Germline V CDR1 and CDR2: SGHTA, FQGTGA. CDR3 protein: CASSLTGGADGYTF. The CDR3, as DNA: TGTGCCAGCAGCTTAACCGGGGGGGCGGATGGCTACACCTTC.